This T cell receptor beta chain is from a study of cytomegalovirus exposure and HLA in healthy donors. Study-wide points: Listed as cytomegalovirus-associated were 150 or so TCR beta chains. According to a later analysis, donors in an Asian-associated ancestry cluster reportedly had fewer N-insertions than the roughly 630-donor mean. In a later analysis, TCR beta V- and J-gene trimming showed a link to a missense DCLRE1C variant. Most of the CMV-associated TCR beta chains (in a later analysis) appeared to be HLA-restricted.

This clone was counted once. Its antigen is not known. The germline V gene has CDR1 SGHAT and CDR2 FQNNGV. The CDR3 sequence is 14 residues long. The V and J ends lost 5 bases and 4 bases, in that order; junction bases with no gene match: 3. PCR amplification relied on 60 Vbeta primers (plus 13 Jbeta primers). Method: immunoSEQ multiplex PCR; TCRdb's copy keeps in-frame clones and lacks some. The sample lists about 96,000 clones, approximately 72% seen once, with 13% to 15% in the top ten. Specimen: PBMCs. The chain combines TRBV11-2 with TRBJ2-7; 12 nucleotides line up with TRBD1. The source is a woman aged 70 to 79 in good health and CMV-seropositive. The CDR3 DNA reads as TGTGCCAGCAGCCCGGGACAGGGGGCGTACGAGCAGTACTTC. Its protein is CASSPGQGAYEQYF.